These 10 T cell receptor beta chains came from one sample sequenced in a study of Tregs in tolerant kidney transplant recipients. Repertoires were generated with immunoSEQ multiplex PCR, while TCRdb's copy carries only in-frame clones and drops some. The sample has roughly 53,000 clones. The source material was CD4+ T cells from blood, sampled before the transplant. Every receptor here comes from a human donor who received a combined kidney and bone marrow transplant.

On this clone itself: From the germline J gene comes the end of the CDR3, since the read stops 3 residues before it. The chain has TRBV29-1 and TRBJ1-4; TRBD1 matches 8 bases. J was trimmed by 6 bases and V by 6 bases; bases with no gene match: 15. Germline CDR1 SQVTM, CDR2 ANQGSEA. The CDR3 extends over 16 amino acids. The CDR3 region is CSVRGQGTTIDEKLFF. The sequenced part of the CDR3 DNA is TGCAGCGTGAGAGGACAGGGAACGACAATTGATGAAAAA.

Measured by frequency, this clone is medium-sized. Here the CDR3 reads CSAAPGGRTDTQYF. The CDR3 DNA, read in part, is TGCAGCGCCGCGCCGGGGGGTCGCACAGATACG. This chain connects TRBV29-1 to TRBJ2-3; 7 bases align to TRBD2. The read ends 3 residues early relative to the CDR3; the germline J gene fills the gap. Germline loops: CDR1 SQVTM, CDR2 ANQGSEA. CDR3 length equals 14 residues. Trimming took 7 bases from V and 1 from J; bases not matched to a gene: 8.

About this clone itself: The read is 3 residues too short to cover the CDR3 end, so that end is filled in from the germline J gene. J is TRBJ1-2 and V is TRBV7-2; D is possibly TRBD1 (6 bases). Germline CDR1 is SGHTA and CDR2 is FQGNSA. This CDR3 comprises 13 residues. The CDR3 here is CASSLALGAGYTF. The DNA read from the CDR3 is TGTGCCAGCAGCTTAGCGCTGGGGGCCGGC.

The CDR3 DNA, read in part, is TGTGCCAGCTCACCGCTAGAAAAGCGGGGGACCTACAATGAG. Translating it yields CASSPLEKRGTYNE. Given in full, the CDR3 is CASSPLEKRGTYNEQFF. The V gene is TRBV18, the J gene TRBJ2-1; 8 nucleotides align to TRBD2. The read terminates 3 residues ahead of where the CDR3 ends, so the germline J gene completes it. The V and J ends lost 3 bases and 2 bases, in that order; junction bases with no gene match: 9. In germline, CDR1 is KGHSH, CDR2 LQKENI. The CDR3 spans 17 residues.

As concerns this clone: The CDR3 end lies 3 residues beyond the end of the read and is filled in from the germline J gene. J is TRBJ1-1 and V is TRBV19, with 9 positions matching TRBD1. This CDR3 is 17 amino acids long. Per germline, CDR1 LNHDA and CDR2 SQIVND (reference sequence). Germline trimming cut 9 bases from V and 4 bases from J; bases unmatched to any gene: 18. The part of the CDR3 DNA that was read is TGTGCCAGCACTCAACAGGGGGCCAAATTCGACTTCACTGAA. Amino acids: CASTQQGAKFDFTE. The full CDR3 protein reads CASTQQGAKFDFTEAFF.

To note about this clone: The read comes to an end 3 residues before the CDR3 does, leaving the germline J gene to fill in the end. This chain links TRBV19 with TRBJ1-2; 7 bases are a match to TRBD1. V trimming: 0 bases; J trimming: 4 bases; junction bases outside the gene matches: 5. Germline lookup yields CDR1 LNHDA and CDR2 SQIVND (reference sequence). The CDR3 sequence is 15 residues long. The sequenced CDR3 bases are TGTGCCAGTAGTATAGACGGGACAGCATTCTATGGC. Protein sequence: CASSIDGTAFYG. Given in full, the CDR3 is CASSIDGTAFYGYTF. The full variable domain, completed using reference TRBV19 and TRBJ1-2, is DGGITQSPKYLFRKEGQNVTLSCEQNLNHDAMYWYRQDPGQGLRLIYYSQIVNDFQKGDIAEGYSVSREKKESFPLTVTSAQKNPTAFYLCASSIDGTAFYGYTFGSGTRLTVV.

To note about this clone: The read is 3 residues too short to cover the CDR3 end, so that end is filled in from the germline J gene. J is TRBJ1-2 and V is TRBV5-5; D is perhaps TRBD1 (5 bases). Per germline, CDR1 SGHKS and CDR2 YYEKEE (reference sequence). The CDR3 runs 13 residues. Partial CDR3 DNA: TGTGCCAGCAGCTTCCAGGGTCTTAGGGGC. Amino acid sequence: CASSFQGLRG. The complete CDR3 protein is CASSFQGLRGYTF.

The CDR3 loop is CASVGGTGAAGTQYF. The CDR3 bases that were read are TGTGCCAGCGTTGGGGGGACAGGGGCAGCAGGGACC. The V gene is TRBV2, the J gene TRBJ2-5, with 10 bases identical to TRBD1. The observed sequence ends 3 residues before the CDR3 terminus, with the missing tail filled in from the germline J gene. From germline, CDR1 is SNHLY and CDR2 FYNNEI. The CDR3 has 15 residues. The junction had 13 bases not matched to a gene; V was cut back by 8 bases and J by 7 bases.

The CDR3 spells CASSQQGYEQYF. Partial CDR3 DNA: TGTGCCAGCAGTCAACAGGGTTACGAG. This chain links TRBV2 with TRBJ2-7, with a tentative D call TRBD1 (6 bases). The missing CDR3 end, 3 residues past where the read stops, is filled in from the germline J gene. Germline V CDR1 and CDR2: SNHLY, FYNNEI. Trimming took 5 bases from V and 4 from J, leaving 9 bases between them. This CDR3 contains 12 residues.

Notes on this clone: The sequenced fragment ends 3 residues before the CDR3 boundary, so the rest is inferred from the germline J gene. This rearrangement joins TRBV2 to TRBJ1-3; tentatively, D is TRBD1 (6 bases). This CDR3 is built from 16 residues. The V gene's germline CDR1 is SNHLY and CDR2 FYNNEI. Trimming removed 4 bases from V and 5 bases from J, with 18 bases in between. The chain's CDR3 is CASSVHRGGSRNTIYF. CDR3 DNA (partial): TGTGCCAGCAGTGTGCATAGGGGGGGCTCAAGAAACACC. The whole variable domain, filled in from reference TRBV2 and TRBJ1-3, reads EPEVTQTPSHQVTQMGQEVILRCVPISNHLYFYWYRQILGQKVEFLVSFYNNEISEKSEIFDDQFSVERPDGSNFTLKIRSTKLEDSAMYFCASSVHRGGSRNTIYFGEGSWLTVV.